This TCR beta chain was captured in a study of vaccination effects on CD4 cells after COVID-19. On this clone: Its target is not known.

Profiled with immunoSEQ multiplex PCR; TCRdb holds only in-frame clones, not every one. This sample has roughly 24,000 clones, with more than 60% found just once. Using viral peptide pools, the ViraFEST assay grew out antigen-specific CD4+ T cells prior to sequencing. Following 10 days of culture, CD4+ T cells were isolated. Participants each got two BNT162b2 or mRNA-1273 vaccine doses. Days 3 and 7 were when half the medium was replaced with IL-2 medium. The clonotype was recovered from a human donor who received a COVID-19 vaccine. The sequencing used CD4+ T cells from PBMCs cultured with HCoV-NL63 spike peptides, collected after COVID-19 vaccination.

CDR3 sequence reads: CAISEPSSGGTSTDTQYF. CDR3 nucleotides: TGTGCCATCAGTGAGCCGTCTAGCGGGGGGACTAGCACAGATACGCAGTATTTT. The chain links TRBV10-3 to TRBJ2-3; the match to TRBD2 covers 11 bases. The junction had 7 bases not matched to a gene; V was cut back by 2 bases and J by 0 bases. Per germline, CDR1 ENHRY and CDR2 SYGVKD. CDR3 size: 18 residues.